The clone carrying this T cell receptor beta chain was seen more than once but under ten times. One end of the junction is discordant with germline, which a read error may explain. Measured with immunoSEQ multiplex PCR; TCRdb has only the in-frame clones, and not every one. This table has approximately 150,000 clones, under 90% appearing once. The sample is drawn from a study of blood T cell repertoires in COVID-19. Looking at the study overall: Donors in the United States, Italy and Spain gave samples during acute or convalescent COVID-19.

CDR1 SGHDT and CDR2 YYEEEE come from the germline V gene. This CDR3 contains 13 residues. The sample consisted of peripheral blood. The sequence was collected from a woman aged 80 or over with acute or convalescent COVID-19. The rearrangement joins TRBV5-6 to TRBJ2-7, with TRBD2 matching over 7 bases. The CDR3 sequence: CASSSLGGWASGF. CDR3 in DNA: TGTGCCAGCAGCTCCTTGGGGGGGTGGGCCTCCGGCTTC.